Each of the 18 T cell receptor beta chains below was sequenced from the same sample in a study of shared clonotypes between healthy human individuals. Generated by immunoSEQ multiplex PCR, the TCRdb table keeps only in-frame clones and is missing some. The profile shows 2 million to 2.5 million clones, nearly 97% of them singletons. The material sequenced was naive CD4+ T cells sorted from blood. The subset is: CD45RA+ positively selected. These receptors were collected from a man aged 18 to 29 in good health.

V gene TRBV7-9 combines with J gene TRBJ1-2; unclear D gene. This CDR3 contains 14 residues. V lost 6 bases to trimming and J lost 2 bases, with 13 bases between them. CDR1 is SEHNR, CDR2 FQNEAQ, per germline (reference sequence). The CDR3 sequence is CASRPGIENYGYTF. In nucleotides, the CDR3 is TGTGCCAGCAGGCCAGGCATTGAGAACTATGGCTACACCTTC. Full variable domain (missing parts from reference TRBV7-9 and TRBJ1-2): DTGVSQNPRHKITKRGQNVTFRCDPISEHNRLYWYRQTLGQGPEFLTYFQNEAQLEKSRLLSDRFSAERPKGSFSTLEIQRTEQGDSAMYLCASRPGIENYGYTFGSGTRLTVV.

The DNA for the CDR3 is TGTGCCAGCAGTGTTGGGCCTACCTACGAGCAGTACTTC. Protein product: CASSVGPTYEQYF. The chain uses TRBV25-1 and TRBJ2-7; D unclear. V was clipped by 4 bases and J by 2 bases, with 9 bases between them. The CDR3 length is 13 residues. Germline values: CDR1 MGHDK, CDR2 SYGVNS.

The J gene is TRBJ2-7, the V gene TRBV7-2; TRBD1 is a possible D gene (5 bases). From germline, CDR1 is SGHTA and CDR2 FQGNSA. This CDR3 has 14 residues. With 1 base removed from V and 2 bases from J, the gap between germline ends came to 9 bases. As DNA, the CDR3 is TGTGCCAGCAGCTTAGGCGGACAAACCTACGAGCAGTACTTC. Amino acid sequence: CASSLGGQTYEQYF.

The chain couples TRBV30 to TRBJ1-6; 9 nucleotides match TRBD1. Germline V lookup: CDR1 GTSNPN, CDR2 SVGIG (reference sequence). CDR3 length: 16 amino acids. The junction had 9 bases not matched to a gene; V was cut back by 0 bases and J by 9 bases. The CDR3 spells CAWSVRMGTGSSPLHF. CDR3 DNA sequence: TGTGCCTGGAGTGTACGGATGGGGACAGGGAGTTCACCCCTCCACTTT.

The chain employs TRBV5-1 and TRBJ1-1; TRBD1 matches 9 bases. V dropped 5 bases and J dropped 4; count of bases not matched to a gene: 6. The CDR3 length is 14 residues. Germline lookup yields CDR1 SGHRS and CDR2 YFSETQ. For the CDR3, the DNA is TGCGCCAGCAGAACAGGGGGCACGGGCACTGAAGCTTTCTTT. Protein product: CASRTGGTGTEAFF. Combining the CDR3 with reference TRBV5-1 and TRBJ1-1 gives the whole variable domain KAGVTQTPRYLIKTRGQQVTLSCSPISGHRSVSWYQQTPGQGLQFLFEYFSETQRNKGNFPGRFSGRQFSNSRSEMNVSTLELGDSALYLCASRTGGTGTEAFFGQGTRLTVV.

This clone was counted between two and nine times. This CDR3 is CASREESAGYTF. The CDR3 DNA reads TGTGCCAGCAGGGAAGAGTCGGCCGGCTACACCTTC. V and J are TRBV6-5 and TRBJ1-2; D is unresolved. Germline V CDR1 and CDR2: MNHEY, SVGAGI. CDR3 size: 12 residues. V lost 6 bases and J lost 8, with 13 bases in between.

The chain has TRBV7-2 and TRBJ2-7, with TRBD2 matching 16 bases. The CDR3 totals 17 residues. From germline, CDR1 is SGHTA and CDR2 FQGNSA. The J segment lost 3 bases and the V segment lost 5 bases, leaving 7 bases of the junction unmatched. The CDR3, as DNA: TGTGCCAGCAGCCTCGGGACTAGCGGGAGGGTTCACTACGAGCAGTACTTC. Its protein is CASSLGTSGRVHYEQYF.

V is TRBV28 and J is TRBJ1-1, with D uncertain. V lost 5 bases, J lost 6 bases, and 16 bases lay in between. The V gene's germline CDR1 is MDHEN and CDR2 SYDVKM. CDR3 length equals 14 residues. The CDR3 region is CASSPPAGRPEAFF. CDR3 coding DNA: TGTGCCAGCAGTCCCCCAGCGGGGAGGCCTGAAGCTTTCTTT. The variable domain in full, with the rest retrieved from reference TRBV28 and TRBJ1-1, is DVKVTQSSRYLVKRTGEKVFLECVQDMDHENMFWYRQDPGLGLRLIYFSYDVKMKEKGDIPEGYSVSREKKERFSLILESASTNQTSMYLCASSPPAGRPEAFFGQGTRLTVV.

Concerning this clone itself: Other DNA variants within this sample encode the same CDR3. This chain links TRBV9 with TRBJ1-1, with D unclear. The germline V and J ends were trimmed by 5 bases and 1 base, with 9 bases remaining between them. This CDR3 has 13 residues. Germline CDR1 is SGDLS and CDR2 is YYNGEE. Here the CDR3 reads CASSVRANTEAFF. The CDR3 region has the DNA TGTGCCAGCAGTGTTCGAGCGAACACTGAAGCTTTCTTT. Based on the CDR3 plus reference TRBV9 and TRBJ1-1, the full variable domain is DSGVTQTPKHLITATGQRVTLRCSPRSGDLSVYWYQQSLDQGLQFLIQYYNGEERAKGNILERFSAQQFPDLHSELNLSSLELGDSALYFCASSVRANTEAFFGQGTRLTVV.

Regarding this clone: The sample has other DNA sequences that encode this CDR3 too. The rearrangement uses TRBV10-1 and TRBJ2-2, with D possibly matching TRBD1 (6 bases). The germline V and J ends were trimmed by 6 bases and 5 bases, with 10 bases remaining between them. The CDR3 contains 13 residues. Germline loops: CDR1 WNHNN, CDR2 SYGVQD (reference sequence). CDR3 loop: CASRPQGTGELFF. DNA for the CDR3: TGCGCCAGCAGACCGCAGGGGACCGGGGAGCTGTTTTTT.

This chain uses TRBV6-1 with TRBJ2-3, with D uncertain. V was clipped by 7 bases and J by 4 bases, with 9 bases between them. There are 12 residues in the CDR3. Germline V gives CDR1 MNHNS, CDR2 SASEGT. CDR3 region: CASTPAADTQYF. Written as DNA, the CDR3 is TGTGCCAGCACCCCGGCGGCAGATACGCAGTATTTT.

V is TRBV6-5 and J is TRBJ2-7; 9 positions agree with TRBD1. The CDR3 loop spans 14 amino acids. With V trimmed by 8 bases and J by 2 bases, 7 bases remained unmatched. The V gene's germline CDR1 is MNHEY and CDR2 SVGAGI. The CDR3 loop reads CASGGRDRAYEQYF. CDR3 in DNA: TGTGCCAGCGGCGGCCGGGACAGGGCCTACGAGCAGTACTTC.

This clone was observed a few times. The chain is built from TRBV7-6 and TRBJ2-7; D call uncertain. The CDR3 contains 12 residues. Germline CDR1 reads SGHVS; CDR2 reads FNYEAQ. Trimming shortened V by 2 bases and J by 7 bases, and 9 bases separated the two germline ends. CDR3 loop: CASSLRQEEQYF. In DNA form, the CDR3 reads TGTGCCAGCAGCTTAAGGCAGGAGGAGCAGTACTTC.

In its sample, this clone was seen once. The chain employs TRBV30 and TRBJ2-3; D ambiguous. CDR1 and CDR2 from the germline V gene are GTSNPN and SVGIG (reference sequence). V lost 0 bases, J lost 1 base, and 11 bases lay in between. The CDR3 extends over 15 amino acids. The CDR3 sequence: CAWSVEEVGTDTQYF. The CDR3 coding sequence is TGTGCCTGGAGTGTAGAAGAGGTTGGCACAGATACGCAGTATTTT.

With respect to this clone: The sample holds other DNA sequences that translate to the same CDR3. The chain has TRBV27 and TRBJ2-7; perhaps TRBD2 as D (5 bases). The CDR3 covers 14 residues. CDR1 and CDR2 (germline): MNHEY, SMNVEV (reference sequence). The V and J ends lost 2 bases and 2 bases respectively, with 10 bases between them. CDR3 protein: CASSLRGTPYEQYF. The CDR3 DNA reads as TGTGCCAGCAGTTTACGGGGTACGCCCTACGAGCAGTACTTC.

In the case of this clone: In the same sample, other DNA sequences code for this CDR3. V gene TRBV6-6 combines with J gene TRBJ2-5; D not resolved. The CDR3 runs to 12 residues. The germline gives CDR1 MNHNY, CDR2 SVGAGI (reference sequence). V lost 0 bases to trimming and J lost 5 bases, with 4 bases between them. The CDR3 DNA is TGTGCCAGCAGTTACTCTCTGGAGACCCAGTACTTC. Translated: CASSYSLETQYF.

The chain links TRBV7-2 to TRBJ1-2; 9 bases agree with TRBD1. The CDR3 is 14 residues long. V was clipped by 5 bases and J by 4 bases; unmatched bases: 5. Germline V gives CDR1 SGHTA, CDR2 FQGNSA. DNA for the CDR3: TGTGCCAGCAGCCGGAGGACAGGGGTCTATGGCTACACCTTC. It yields the protein CASSRRTGVYGYTF.

Of note for this clone: The same CDR3 arises from other DNA sequences in this sample as well. The rearrangement uses TRBV6-5 and TRBJ1-2; D unresolved. The CDR3 runs to 14 residues. Trimming left V 2 bases short and J 5 bases short, with 12 bases between. CDR1 is MNHEY and CDR2 is SVGAGI in the germline V gene. CDR3 protein: CASSYATGRYGYTF. In DNA, the CDR3 is TGTGCCAGCAGTTACGCTACTGGCAGATATGGCTACACCTTC.